This T cell receptor (beta chain) was obtained from a study of blood T cell repertoires in COVID-19 (dated by TCRdb to 2018 to 2020). Broadly, across the study: Samples covering the acute and convalescent phases of COVID-19 were provided by collaborators in the United States, Italy and Spain. The dataset comprised deeply sampled blood TCRbeta repertoires from subjects exposed to, actively infected with, or recovered from COVID-19. Sample metadata almost always included a de-identified subject ID, COVID-19 status, age in years and sex. HLA class I and class II types, where available, came from metadata supplied by the sample provider rather than from assay-based typing. A freely available public database, intended as a resource for researchers studying the immune response to SARS-CoV-2, is where the repertoires were released. The samples were drawn from two sources: the first 160 participants of the ongoing ImmuneRACE study, and 1,000 to 1,500 subjects contributed by 6 global collaborators. The material from the prospective study consisted of cDNA or gDNA derived from T cells, B-cell-depleted T cells, or PBMCs.

CDR1 and CDR2, per the germline V gene, are SGHNT and YENEEA. Clipping removes 5 bases from V and 2 bases from J, with 7 as the unmatched junction base count. The CDR3, cysteine through phenylalanine, is 15 amino acids long. CDR3 DNA is the only sequence kept; it has 45 bases, read in frame from the first base. A single count supports this clone. Its antigen target is currently unknown. The record has no base qualities; no much larger clone is one base away. Here is what the overall study found, with its caveats: How much clinical and demographic metadata was included differed by source and by participant, and the metadata was provided uncurated.

TCRbeta CDR3 regions were amplified from genomic DNA by means of the immunoSEQ Assay, a bias-controlled multiplex PCR. The source study handled its data this way. The number of nucleated cells in each sample was estimated from the amplification of reference gene primers within the assay. Sequence reads were collapsed and filtered to measure the absolute abundance of every unique TCRbeta CDR3 rearrangement. For each sample, productive Simpson clonality was calculated as the square root of Simpson's diversity index over productive rearrangements. Held by TCRdb, this immuneACCESS table contains in-frame sequences only and omits some clones. Under half of the omission traces to an unresolved V gene where checked; the cause of the rest is unknown. V and J calls and clone size come straight from that table; D and trimming were deduced from the DNA. For this sample the table gives approximately 140,000 clones, of which 65% to 90% were detected only once. The ten biggest clones cover under 3.5% of the sample.

Collaborating institutions collected whole blood in K2EDTA tubes following their own protocols. For TCRbeta analysis, collaborators shipped samples in one of three forms: frozen whole blood, isolated PBMCs, or DNA extracted from either of those sample types. Sequenced input: peripheral blood. The TCR originated in a man aged 70 or older with acute or convalescent COVID-19. The V and J segments used are TRBV11-3 and TRBJ2-5; 8 central nucleotides agree with TRBD1. The CDR3 is CASSPRTGPQETQYF. The nucleotides read TGTGCCAGCAGCCCTAGGACAGGGCCACAAGAGACCCAGTACTTC. Joined to the reference TRBV11-3 and TRBJ2-5 proteins, this CDR3 gives the full variable domain: EAGVVQSPRYKIIEKKQPVAFWCNPISGHNTLYWYLQNLGQGPELLIRYENEEAVDDSQLPKDRFSAERLKGVDSTLKIQPAELGDSAVYLCASSPRTGPQETQYFGPGTRLLVL.